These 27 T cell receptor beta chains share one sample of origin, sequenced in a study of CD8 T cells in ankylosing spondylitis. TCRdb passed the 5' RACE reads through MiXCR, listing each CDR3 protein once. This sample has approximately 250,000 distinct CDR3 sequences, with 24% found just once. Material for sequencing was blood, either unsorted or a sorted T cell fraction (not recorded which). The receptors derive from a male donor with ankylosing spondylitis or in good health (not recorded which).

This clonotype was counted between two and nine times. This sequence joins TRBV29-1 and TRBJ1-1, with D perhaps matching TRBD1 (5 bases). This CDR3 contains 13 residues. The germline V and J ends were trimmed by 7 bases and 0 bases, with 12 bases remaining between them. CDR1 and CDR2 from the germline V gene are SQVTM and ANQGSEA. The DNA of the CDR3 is TGCAGCGCTTGGGACGGAATGAACACTGAAGCTTTCTTT. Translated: CSAWDGMNTEAFF.

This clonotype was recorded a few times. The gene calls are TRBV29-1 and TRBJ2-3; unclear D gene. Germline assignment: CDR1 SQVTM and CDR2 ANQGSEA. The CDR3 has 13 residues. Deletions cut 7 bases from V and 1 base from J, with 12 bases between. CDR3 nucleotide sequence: TGCAGCGCAGACGGCCCCGGCACAGATACGCAGTATTTT. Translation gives CSADGPGTDTQYF.

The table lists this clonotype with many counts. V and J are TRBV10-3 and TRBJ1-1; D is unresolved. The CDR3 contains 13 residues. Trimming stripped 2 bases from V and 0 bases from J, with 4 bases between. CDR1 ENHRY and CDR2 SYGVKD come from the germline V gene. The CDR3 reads CAISESLNTEAFF. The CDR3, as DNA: TGTGCCATCAGTGAGAGCTTGAACACTGAAGCTTTCTTT.

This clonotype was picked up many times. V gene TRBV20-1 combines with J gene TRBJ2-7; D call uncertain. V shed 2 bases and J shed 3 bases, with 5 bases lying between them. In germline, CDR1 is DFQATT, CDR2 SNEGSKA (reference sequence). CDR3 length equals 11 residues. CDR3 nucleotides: TGCAGTGCTAGATACGGCTACGAGCAGTACTTC. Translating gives CSARYGYEQYF.

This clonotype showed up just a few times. CDR3 amino acids: CASSLDSPPIDTQYF. The CDR3 DNA reads TGTGCCAGCAGCTTAGACAGTCCTCCCATAGATACGCAGTATTTT. The genes are TRBV7-6 and TRBJ2-3; no clear D. CDR1 is SGHVS, CDR2 FNYEAQ, per germline. V shed 1 base and J shed 5 bases, with 13 bases lying between them. This CDR3 contains 15 residues.

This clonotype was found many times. The chain's CDR3 is CSAEVGDTQYF. The CDR3 region has the DNA TGCAGTGCTGAGGTGGGGGATACGCAGTATTTT. V is TRBV20-1 and J is TRBJ2-3; D is uncertain. Germline V gene data show CDR1 as DFQATT and CDR2 as SNEGSKA (reference sequence). Trimming removed 5 bases from V and 6 bases from J, with 9 bases in between. The CDR3 totals 11 residues.

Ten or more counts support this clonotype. CDR3 region: CSVGARDQPQHF. In DNA, the CDR3 is TGCAGCGTTGGGGCCAGGGACCAGCCCCAGCATTTT. This chain connects TRBV29-1 to TRBJ1-5; weak D call: TRBD1 (5 bases). The germline CDR1 and CDR2 sequences are SQVTM and ANQGSEA. The CDR3 length is 12 residues. The V end lost 4 bases, the J end lost 7 bases, and 11 bases lay between the germline ends.

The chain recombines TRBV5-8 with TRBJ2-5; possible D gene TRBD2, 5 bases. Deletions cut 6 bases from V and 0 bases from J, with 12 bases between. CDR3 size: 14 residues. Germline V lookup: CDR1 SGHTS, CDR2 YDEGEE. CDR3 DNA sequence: TGTGCCAGCATCCTCTTCGGGGACCAAGAGACCCAGTACTTC. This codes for CASILFGDQETQYF.

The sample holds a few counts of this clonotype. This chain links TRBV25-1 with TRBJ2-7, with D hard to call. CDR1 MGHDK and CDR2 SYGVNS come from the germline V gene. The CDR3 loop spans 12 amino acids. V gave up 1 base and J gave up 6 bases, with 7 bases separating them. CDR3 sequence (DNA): TGTGCCAGCAGTGAATTTGGGCGCGAGCAGTACTTC. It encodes CASSEFGREQYF.

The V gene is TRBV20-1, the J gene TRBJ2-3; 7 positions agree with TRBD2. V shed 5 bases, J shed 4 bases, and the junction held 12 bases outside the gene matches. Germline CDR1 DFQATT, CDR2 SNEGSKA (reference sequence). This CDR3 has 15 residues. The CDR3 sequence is CSAGLRGGRADTQYF. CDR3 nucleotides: TGCAGTGCTGGCCTAAGGGGAGGGCGCGCAGATACGCAGTATTTT.

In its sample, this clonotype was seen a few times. CDR3 DNA sequence: TGTGCCAGCCATATTGATACGGTCTCTGGCTACACCTTC. Protein: CASHIDTVSGYTF. The chain joins TRBV6-1 to TRBJ1-2; D remains unclear. V lost 8 bases and J 7 bases, leaving 17 bases between the germline ends. This CDR3 has 13 residues. Germline CDR1 is MNHNS and CDR2 is SASEGT.

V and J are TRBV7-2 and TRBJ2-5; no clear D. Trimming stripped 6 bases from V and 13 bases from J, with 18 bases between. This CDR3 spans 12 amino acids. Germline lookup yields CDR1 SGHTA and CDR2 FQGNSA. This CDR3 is CASSFFQALLYF. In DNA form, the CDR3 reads TGTGCCAGCAGTTTCTTCCAGGCACTTCTGTACTTC.

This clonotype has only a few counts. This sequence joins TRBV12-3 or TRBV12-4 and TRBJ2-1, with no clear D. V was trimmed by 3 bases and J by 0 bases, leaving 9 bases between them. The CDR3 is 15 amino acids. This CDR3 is CASSLPGGSYNEQFF. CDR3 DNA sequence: TGTGCCAGCAGTTTGCCGGGTGGCTCCTACAATGAGCAGTTCTTC.

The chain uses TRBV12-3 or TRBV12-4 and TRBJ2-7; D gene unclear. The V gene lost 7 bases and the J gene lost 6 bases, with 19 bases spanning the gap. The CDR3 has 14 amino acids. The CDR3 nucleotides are TGTGCCAGCACCCTCGGTGGTATCCCAGGCGAGCAGTACTTC. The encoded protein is CASTLGGIPGEQYF.

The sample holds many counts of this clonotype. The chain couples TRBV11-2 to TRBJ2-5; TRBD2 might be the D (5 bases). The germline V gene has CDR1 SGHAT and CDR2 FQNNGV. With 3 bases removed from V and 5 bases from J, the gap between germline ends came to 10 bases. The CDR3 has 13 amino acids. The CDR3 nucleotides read TGTGCCAGCAGCTTTATAGGAGGCGAGACCCAGTACTTC. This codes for CASSFIGGETQYF.

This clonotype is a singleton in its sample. The CDR3 is CASSKSTAAYEQYF. CDR3 sequence (DNA): TGTGCCAGCAGCAAGTCGACAGCCGCCTACGAGCAGTACTTC. The genes are TRBV12-3 or TRBV12-4 and TRBJ2-7; the D gene is possibly TRBD1 (5 bases). Trimming took off 6 bases at V and 2 bases at J, with 14 bases between the two ends. This CDR3 is built from 14 residues.

The CDR3 here is CASTWDRRDEQYF. Here the CDR3 DNA reads TGCGCCAGCACTTGGGACAGACGGGACGAGCAGTACTTC. The chain joins TRBV10-2 to TRBJ2-7; 7 nucleotides agree with TRBD1. V lost 7 bases, J lost 5 bases, and 8 bases stayed unmatched. Germline values: CDR1 WSHSY, CDR2 SAAADI. The CDR3 covers 13 residues.

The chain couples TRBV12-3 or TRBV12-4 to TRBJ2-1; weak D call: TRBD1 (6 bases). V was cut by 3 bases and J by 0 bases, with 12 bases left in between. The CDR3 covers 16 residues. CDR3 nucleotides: TGTGCCAGCAGTTTCTATGGGGGCAGCTCCTACAATGAGCAGTTCTTC. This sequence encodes CASSFYGGSSYNEQFF.

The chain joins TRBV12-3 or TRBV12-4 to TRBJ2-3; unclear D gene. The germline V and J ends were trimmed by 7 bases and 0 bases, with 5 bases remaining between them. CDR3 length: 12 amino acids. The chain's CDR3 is CASTTSTDTQYF. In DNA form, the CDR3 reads TGTGCCAGCACAACTAGCACAGATACGCAGTATTTT.

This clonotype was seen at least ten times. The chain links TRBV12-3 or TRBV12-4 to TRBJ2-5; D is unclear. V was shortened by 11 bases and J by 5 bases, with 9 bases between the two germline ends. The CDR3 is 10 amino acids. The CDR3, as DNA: TGTGCCCACCAGTCGGAGACCCAGTACTTC. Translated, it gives CAHQSETQYF.

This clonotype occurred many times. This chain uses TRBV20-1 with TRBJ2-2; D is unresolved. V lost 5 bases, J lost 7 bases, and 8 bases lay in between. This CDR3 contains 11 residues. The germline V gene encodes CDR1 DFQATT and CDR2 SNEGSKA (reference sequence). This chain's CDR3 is CSASVHGELFF. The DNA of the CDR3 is TGCAGTGCTTCGGTCCACGGGGAGCTGTTTTTT.

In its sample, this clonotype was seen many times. The CDR3 spells CSARDTGIAHNTGELFF. The CDR3 DNA sequence: TGCAGTGCTAGGGATACGGGAATAGCGCACAACACCGGGGAGCTGTTTTTT. V gene TRBV20-1 combines with J gene TRBJ2-2, with D possibly being TRBD2 (5 bases). The ends were cut back, 3 bases at V and 2 bases at J, with 19 bases in the middle. This CDR3 contains 17 residues. Germline values: CDR1 DFQATT, CDR2 SNEGSKA (reference sequence).

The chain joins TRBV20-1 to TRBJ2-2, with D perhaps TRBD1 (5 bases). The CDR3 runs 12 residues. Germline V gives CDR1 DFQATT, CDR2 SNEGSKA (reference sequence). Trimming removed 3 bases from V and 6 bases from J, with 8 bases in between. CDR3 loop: CSARQGPGELFF. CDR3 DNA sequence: TGCAGTGCTAGGCAGGGCCCCGGGGAGCTGTTTTTT.

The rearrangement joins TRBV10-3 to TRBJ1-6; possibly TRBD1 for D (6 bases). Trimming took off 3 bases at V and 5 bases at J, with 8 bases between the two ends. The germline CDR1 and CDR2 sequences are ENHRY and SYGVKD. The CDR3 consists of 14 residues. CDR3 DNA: TGTGCCATCAGTGAAGGGGGAAATAATTCACCCCTCCACTTT. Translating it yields CAISEGGNNSPLHF.

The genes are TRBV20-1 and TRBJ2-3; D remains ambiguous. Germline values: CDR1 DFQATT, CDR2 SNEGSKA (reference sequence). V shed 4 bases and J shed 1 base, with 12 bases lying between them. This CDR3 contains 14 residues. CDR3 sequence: CSAIPAAGTDTQYF. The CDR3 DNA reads TGCAGTGCTATCCCTGCGGCGGGCACAGATACGCAGTATTTT.

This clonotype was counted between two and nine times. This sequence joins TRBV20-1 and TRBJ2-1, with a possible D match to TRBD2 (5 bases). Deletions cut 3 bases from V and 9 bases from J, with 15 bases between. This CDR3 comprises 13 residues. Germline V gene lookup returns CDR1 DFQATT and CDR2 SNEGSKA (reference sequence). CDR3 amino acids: CSARSPSFGEQFF. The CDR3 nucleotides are TGCAGTGCTAGGTCGCCTAGCTTCGGTGAGCAGTTCTTC.

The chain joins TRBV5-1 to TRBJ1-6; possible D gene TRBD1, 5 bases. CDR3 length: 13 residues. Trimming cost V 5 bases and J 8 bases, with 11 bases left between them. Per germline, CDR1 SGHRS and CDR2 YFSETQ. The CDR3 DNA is TGCGCCAGCAGGGGGGTACCGGATTCACCCCTCCACTTT. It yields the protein CASRGVPDSPLHF.